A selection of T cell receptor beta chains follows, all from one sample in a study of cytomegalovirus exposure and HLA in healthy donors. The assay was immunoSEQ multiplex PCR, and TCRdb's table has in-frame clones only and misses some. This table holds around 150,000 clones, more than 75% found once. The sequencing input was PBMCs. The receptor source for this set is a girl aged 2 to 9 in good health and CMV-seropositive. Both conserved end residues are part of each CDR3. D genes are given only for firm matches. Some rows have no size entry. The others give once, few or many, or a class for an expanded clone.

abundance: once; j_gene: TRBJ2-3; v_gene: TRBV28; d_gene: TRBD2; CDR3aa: CASSLGTSGSTDTQYF; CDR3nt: TGTGCCAGCAGCCTCGGGACTAGCGGGAGCACAGATACGCAGTATTTT
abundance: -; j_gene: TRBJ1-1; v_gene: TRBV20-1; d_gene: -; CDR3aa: CSARANTEAFF; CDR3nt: TGCAGTGCTAGGGCGAACACTGAAGCTTTCTTT
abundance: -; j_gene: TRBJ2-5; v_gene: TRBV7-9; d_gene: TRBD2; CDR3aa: CASASPGGETQYF; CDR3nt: TGTGCCAGCGCCTCACCGGGGGGGGAGACCCAGTACTTC
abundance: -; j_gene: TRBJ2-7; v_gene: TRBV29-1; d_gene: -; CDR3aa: CSVEFRQPSYEQYF; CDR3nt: TGCAGCGTTGAATTTCGCCAACCCTCCTACGAGCAGTACTTC
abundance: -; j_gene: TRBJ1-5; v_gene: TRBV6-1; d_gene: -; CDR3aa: CASHYSNQPQHF; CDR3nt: TGTGCCAGCCACTATAGCAATCAGCCCCAGCATTTT
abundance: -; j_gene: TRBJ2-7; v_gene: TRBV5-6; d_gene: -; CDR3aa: CASSFSGFRAYEQYF; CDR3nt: TGTGCCAGCAGCTTTTCGGGATTTAGAGCCTACGAGCAGTACTTC
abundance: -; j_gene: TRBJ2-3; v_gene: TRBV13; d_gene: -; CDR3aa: CASSSSSLDTQYF; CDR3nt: TGTGCCAGCAGCTCGTCTAGCTTAGATACGCAGTATTTT
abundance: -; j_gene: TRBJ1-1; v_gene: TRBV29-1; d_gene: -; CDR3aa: CSVPPPFRSHTEAFF; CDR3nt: TGCAGCGTCCCACCCCCATTCAGGTCTCACACTGAAGCTTTCTTT
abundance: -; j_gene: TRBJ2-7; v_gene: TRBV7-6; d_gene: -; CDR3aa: CASSLALSYEQYF; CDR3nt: TGTGCCAGCAGCTTAGCTCTCTCCTACGAGCAGTACTTC
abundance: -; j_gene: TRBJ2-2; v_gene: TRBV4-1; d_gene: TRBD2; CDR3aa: CASSLSGRNTGELFF; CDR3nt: TGCGCCAGCAGCCTTAGCGGGAGGAACACCGGGGAGCTGTTTTTT
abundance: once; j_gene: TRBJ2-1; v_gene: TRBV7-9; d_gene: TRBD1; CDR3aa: CASSPDRGPDNEQFF; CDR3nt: TGTGCCAGCAGCCCGGACAGGGGGCCGGACAATGAGCAGTTCTTC
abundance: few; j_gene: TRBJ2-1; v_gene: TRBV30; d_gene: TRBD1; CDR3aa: CAWSRGTGMNEQFF; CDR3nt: TGTGCCTGGAGTCGGGGGACAGGGATGAATGAGCAGTTCTTC
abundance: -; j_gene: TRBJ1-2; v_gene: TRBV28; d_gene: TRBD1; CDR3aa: CASRGGFYGYTF; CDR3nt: TGTGCCAGCAGAGGGGGCTTCTATGGCTACACCTTC
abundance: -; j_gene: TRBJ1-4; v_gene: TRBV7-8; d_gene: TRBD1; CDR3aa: CASSSNRGTLRGNEKLFF; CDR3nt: TGTGCCAGCAGCTCCAACAGGGGGACCCTACGGGGTAATGAAAAACTGTTTTTT
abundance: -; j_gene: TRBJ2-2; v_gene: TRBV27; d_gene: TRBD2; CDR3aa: CASQNGGRAHTGELFF; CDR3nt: TGTGCCAGCCAGAACGGCGGGAGGGCCCACACCGGGGAGCTGTTTTTT
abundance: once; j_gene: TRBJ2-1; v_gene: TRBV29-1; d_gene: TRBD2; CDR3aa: CSGLEPGLAYNEQFF; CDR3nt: TGCAGCGGGTTGGAACCGGGACTAGCTTACAATGAGCAGTTCTTC
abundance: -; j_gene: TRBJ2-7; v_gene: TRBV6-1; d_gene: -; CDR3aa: CASSDLPARVYEQYF; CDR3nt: TGTGCCAGCAGTGATCTGCCAGCACGGGTCTACGAGCAGTACTTC
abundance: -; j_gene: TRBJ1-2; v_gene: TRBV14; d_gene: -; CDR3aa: CASSQDPGANYGYTF; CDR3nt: TGTGCCAGCAGCCAAGATCCGGGAGCTAACTATGGCTACACCTTC
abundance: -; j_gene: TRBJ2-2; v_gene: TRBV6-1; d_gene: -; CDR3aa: CASIPGTNTGELFF; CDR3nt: TGTGCCAGCATTCCCGGGACGAACACCGGGGAGCTGTTTTTT
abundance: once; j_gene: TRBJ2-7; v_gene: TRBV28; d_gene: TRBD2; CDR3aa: CASSLSGTSVTYEQYF; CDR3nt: TGTGCCAGCAGCCTATCCGGGACTAGCGTCACCTACGAGCAGTACTTC
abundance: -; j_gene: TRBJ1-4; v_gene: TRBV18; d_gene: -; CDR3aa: CASSPLIPTGVNEKLFF; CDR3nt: TGTGCCAGCTCACCACTAATACCGACAGGAGTTAATGAAAAACTGTTTTTT
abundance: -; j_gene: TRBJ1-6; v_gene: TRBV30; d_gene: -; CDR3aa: CAWSVRTDSSPLHF; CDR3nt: TGTGCCTGGAGTGTACGGACAGACTCTTCACCCCTCCACTTT
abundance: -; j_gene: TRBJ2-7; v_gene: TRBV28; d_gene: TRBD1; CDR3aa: CASSRPGQGIYEQYF; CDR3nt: TGTGCCAGCAGCAGGCCGGGACAGGGGATCTACGAGCAGTACTTC
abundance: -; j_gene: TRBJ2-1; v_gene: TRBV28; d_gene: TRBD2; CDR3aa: CASVPRAGVSPRSYNEQFF; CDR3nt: TGTGCCAGCGTACCGCGGGCGGGAGTATCCCCCCGCTCCTACAATGAGCAGTTCTTC
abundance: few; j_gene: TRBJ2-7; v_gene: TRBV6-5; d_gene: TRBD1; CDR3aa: CASRRTGVTYEQYF; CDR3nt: TGTGCCAGCAGGCGTACAGGGGTAACCTACGAGCAGTACTTC
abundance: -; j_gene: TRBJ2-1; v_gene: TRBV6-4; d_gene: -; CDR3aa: CASMGLYSSYNEQFF; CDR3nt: TGTGCCAGCATGGGGCTCTACTCTTCCTACAATGAGCAGTTCTTC
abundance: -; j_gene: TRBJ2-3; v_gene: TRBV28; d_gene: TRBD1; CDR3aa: CASSLPGQGKTDTQYF; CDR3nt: TGTGCCAGCAGTCTCCCCGGACAGGGGAAAACAGATACGCAGTATTTT
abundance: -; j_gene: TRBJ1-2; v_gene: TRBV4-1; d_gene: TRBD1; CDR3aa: CASSQASGQGFYGYTF; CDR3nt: TGCGCCAGCAGCCAAGCCTCGGGACAGGGGTTCTATGGCTACACCTTC
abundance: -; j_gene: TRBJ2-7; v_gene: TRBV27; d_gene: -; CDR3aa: CASSNGQVSYEQYF; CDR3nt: TGTGCCAGCAGTAACGGTCAGGTCTCCTACGAGCAGTACTTC
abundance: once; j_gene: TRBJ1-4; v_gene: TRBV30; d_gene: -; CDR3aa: CAWSKGWATNEKLFF; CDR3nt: TGTGCCTGGAGTAAGGGGTGGGCAACTAATGAAAAACTGTTTTTT
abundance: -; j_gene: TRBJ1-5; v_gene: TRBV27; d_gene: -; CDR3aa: CASKRETLSNQPQHF; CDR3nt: TGTGCCAGCAAGAGGGAAACATTGAGCAATCAGCCCCAGCATTTT
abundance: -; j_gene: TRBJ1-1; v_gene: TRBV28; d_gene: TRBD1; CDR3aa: CASRWTGEAFF; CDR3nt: TGTGCCAGCAGATGGACAGGTGAAGCTTTCTTT
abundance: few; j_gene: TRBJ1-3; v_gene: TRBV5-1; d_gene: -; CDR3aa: CASRAVPGNTIYF; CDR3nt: TGCGCCAGCAGGGCCGTCCCTGGAAACACCATATATTTT
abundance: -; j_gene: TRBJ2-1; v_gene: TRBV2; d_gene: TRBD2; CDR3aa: CATLRGLAGAEQFF; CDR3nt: TGTGCCACCCTAAGAGGACTAGCGGGAGCTGAGCAGTTCTTC
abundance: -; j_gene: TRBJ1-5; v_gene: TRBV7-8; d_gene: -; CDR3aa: CASSSYVESQPQHF; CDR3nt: TGTGCCAGCAGCTCATATGTAGAGTCTCAGCCCCAGCATTTT
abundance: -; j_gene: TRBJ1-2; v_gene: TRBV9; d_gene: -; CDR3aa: CASSVTPNYGYTF; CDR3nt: TGTGCCAGCAGCGTTACACCGAACTATGGCTACACCTTC